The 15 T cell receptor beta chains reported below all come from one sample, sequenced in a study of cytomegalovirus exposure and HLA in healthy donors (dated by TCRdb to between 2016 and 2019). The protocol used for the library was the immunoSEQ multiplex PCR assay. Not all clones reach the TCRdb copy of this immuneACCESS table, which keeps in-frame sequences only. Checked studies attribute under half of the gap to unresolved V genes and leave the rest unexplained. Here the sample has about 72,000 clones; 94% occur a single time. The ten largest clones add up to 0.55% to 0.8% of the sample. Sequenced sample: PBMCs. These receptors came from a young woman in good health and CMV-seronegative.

CDR3 sequence reads: CASAGQASAGANVLTF. The CDR3 DNA reads TGCGCCAGTGCCGGACAAGCCTCTGCTGGGGCCAACGTCCTGACTTTC. The chain couples TRBV10-2 to TRBJ2-6; possible D gene TRBD1, 5 bases. Germline CDR1 WSHSY, CDR2 SAAADI. CDR3 size: 16 residues. V was cut by 9 bases and J by 2 bases, with 17 bases left in between.

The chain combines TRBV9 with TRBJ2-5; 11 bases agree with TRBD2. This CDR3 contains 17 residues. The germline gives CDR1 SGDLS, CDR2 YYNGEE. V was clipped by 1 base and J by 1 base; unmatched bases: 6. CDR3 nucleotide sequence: TGTGCCAGCAGCGTACATCTAGCGGGGGGTTCCCAAGAGACCCAGTACTTC. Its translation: CASSVHLAGGSQETQYF.

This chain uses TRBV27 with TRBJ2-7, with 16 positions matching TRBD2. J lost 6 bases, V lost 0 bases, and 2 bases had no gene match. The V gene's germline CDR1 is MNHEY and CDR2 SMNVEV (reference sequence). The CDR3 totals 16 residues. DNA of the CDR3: TGTGCCAGCAGTTTATCGGGACTAGCGGGGGGGCGCGAGCAGTACTTC. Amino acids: CASSLSGLAGGREQYF.

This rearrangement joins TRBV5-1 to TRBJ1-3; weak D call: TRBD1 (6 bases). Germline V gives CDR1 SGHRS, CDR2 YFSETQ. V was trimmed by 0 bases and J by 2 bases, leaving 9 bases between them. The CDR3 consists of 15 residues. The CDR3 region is CASSLVGTTGNTIYF. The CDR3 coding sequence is TGCGCCAGCAGCTTGGTCGGGACAACTGGAAACACCATATATTTT.

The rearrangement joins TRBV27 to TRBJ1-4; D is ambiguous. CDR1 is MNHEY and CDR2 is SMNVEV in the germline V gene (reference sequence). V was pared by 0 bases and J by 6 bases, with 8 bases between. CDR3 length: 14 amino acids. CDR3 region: CASSLSIGYEKLFF. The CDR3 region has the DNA TGTGCCAGCAGTTTATCCATCGGGTATGAAAAACTGTTTTTT. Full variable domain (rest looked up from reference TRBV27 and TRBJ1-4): EAQVTQNPRYLITVTGKKLTVTCSQNMNHEYMSWYRQDPGLGLRQIYYSMNVEVTDKGDVPEGYKVSRKEKRNFPLILESPSPNQTSLYFCASSLSIGYEKLFFGSGTQLSVL.

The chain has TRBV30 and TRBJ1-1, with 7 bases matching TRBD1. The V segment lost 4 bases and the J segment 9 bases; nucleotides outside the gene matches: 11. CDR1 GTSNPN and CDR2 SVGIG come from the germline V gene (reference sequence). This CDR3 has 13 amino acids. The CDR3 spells CAWISAGGSQAFF. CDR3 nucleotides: TGTGCCTGGATCTCCGCAGGGGGATCGCAAGCTTTCTTT.

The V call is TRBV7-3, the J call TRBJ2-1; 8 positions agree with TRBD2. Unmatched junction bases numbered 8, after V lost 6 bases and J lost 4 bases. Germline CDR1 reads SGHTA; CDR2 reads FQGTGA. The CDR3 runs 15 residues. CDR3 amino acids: CASSHGASGYNEQFF. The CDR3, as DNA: TGTGCCAGCAGTCATGGGGCTAGCGGGTACAATGAGCAGTTCTTC.

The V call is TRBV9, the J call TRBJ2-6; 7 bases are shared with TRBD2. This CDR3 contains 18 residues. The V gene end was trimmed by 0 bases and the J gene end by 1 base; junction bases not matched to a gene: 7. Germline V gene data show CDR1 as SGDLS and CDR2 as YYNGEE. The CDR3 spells CASSVVGGVGSGANVLTF. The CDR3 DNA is TGTGCCAGCAGCGTAGTGGGAGGGGTGGGTTCTGGGGCCAACGTCCTGACTTTC.

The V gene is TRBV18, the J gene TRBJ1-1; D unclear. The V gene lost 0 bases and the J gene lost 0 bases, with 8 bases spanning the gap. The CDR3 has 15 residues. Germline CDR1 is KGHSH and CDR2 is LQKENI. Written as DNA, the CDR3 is TGTGCCAGCTCACCACCGTTTAGAATGAACACTGAAGCTTTCTTT. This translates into CASSPPFRMNTEAFF.

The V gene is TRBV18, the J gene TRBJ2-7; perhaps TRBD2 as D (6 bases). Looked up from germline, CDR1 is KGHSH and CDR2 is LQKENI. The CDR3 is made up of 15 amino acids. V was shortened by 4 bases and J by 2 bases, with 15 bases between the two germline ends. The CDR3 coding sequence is TGTGCCAGCTCACGGGCCGGGGGTGGAACCTACGAGCAGTACTTC. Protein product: CASSRAGGGTYEQYF.

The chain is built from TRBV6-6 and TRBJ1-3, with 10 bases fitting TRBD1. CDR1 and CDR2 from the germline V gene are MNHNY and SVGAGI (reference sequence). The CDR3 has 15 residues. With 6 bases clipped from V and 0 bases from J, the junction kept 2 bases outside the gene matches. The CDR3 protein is CASRRDRGSGNTIYF. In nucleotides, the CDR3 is TGTGCCAGCAGGCGGGACAGGGGCTCTGGAAACACCATATATTTT.

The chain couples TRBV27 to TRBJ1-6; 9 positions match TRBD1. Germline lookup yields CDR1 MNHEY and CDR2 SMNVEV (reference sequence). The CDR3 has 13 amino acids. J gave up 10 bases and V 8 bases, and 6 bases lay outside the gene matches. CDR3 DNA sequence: TGTGCCAGCCGCGGACAGGGGAACTCACCCCTCCACTTT. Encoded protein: CASRGQGNSPLHF.

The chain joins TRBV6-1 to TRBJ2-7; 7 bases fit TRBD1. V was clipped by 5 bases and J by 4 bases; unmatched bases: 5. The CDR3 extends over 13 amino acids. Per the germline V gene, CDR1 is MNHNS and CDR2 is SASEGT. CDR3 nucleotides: TGTGCCAGCAGTCTCGACAGGGAGTACGAGCAGTACTTC. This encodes CASSLDREYEQYF.

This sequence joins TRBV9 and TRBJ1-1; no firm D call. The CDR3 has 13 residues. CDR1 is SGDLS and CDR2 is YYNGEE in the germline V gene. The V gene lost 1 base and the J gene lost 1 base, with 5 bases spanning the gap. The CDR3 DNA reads TGTGCCAGCAGCGTAACAGAGAACACTGAAGCTTTCTTT. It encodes CASSVTENTEAFF.

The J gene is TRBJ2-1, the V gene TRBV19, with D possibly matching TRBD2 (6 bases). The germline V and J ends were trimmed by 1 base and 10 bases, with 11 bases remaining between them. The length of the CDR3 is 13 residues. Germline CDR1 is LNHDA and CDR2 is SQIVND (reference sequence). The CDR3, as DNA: TGTGCCAGTAGTATAGGGAAGGGAGGCGAGCAGTTCTTC. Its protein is CASSIGKGGEQFF.